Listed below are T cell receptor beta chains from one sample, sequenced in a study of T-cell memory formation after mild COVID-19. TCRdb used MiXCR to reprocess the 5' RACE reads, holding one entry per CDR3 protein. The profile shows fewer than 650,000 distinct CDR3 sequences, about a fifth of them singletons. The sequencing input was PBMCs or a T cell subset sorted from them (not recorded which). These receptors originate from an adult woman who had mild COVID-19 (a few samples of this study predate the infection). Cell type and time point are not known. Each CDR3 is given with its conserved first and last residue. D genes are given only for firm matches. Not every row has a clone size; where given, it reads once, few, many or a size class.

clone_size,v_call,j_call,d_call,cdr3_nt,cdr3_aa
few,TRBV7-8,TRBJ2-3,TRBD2,TGTGCCAGCAGCTTAGTGGCGGGACTAGCGGGAGGAGATACGCAGTATTTT,CASSLVAGLAGGDTQYF
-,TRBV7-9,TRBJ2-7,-,TGTGCCAGCAGCCCGGGAATAGCGTCGGGCTACGAGCAGTACTTC,CASSPGIASGYEQYF
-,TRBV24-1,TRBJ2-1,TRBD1,TGTGCCACCAGTCGGACAGGGGCCTACAATGAGCAGTTCTTC,CATSRTGAYNEQFF
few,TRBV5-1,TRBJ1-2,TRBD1,TGCGCCAGCAGCGTGGGGACAGGTGGCTACACCTTC,CASSVGTGGYTF
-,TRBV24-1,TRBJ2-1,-,TGTGCCACCAGTTCGGGGGGCGTCAATGAGCAGTTCTTC,CATSSGGVNEQFF
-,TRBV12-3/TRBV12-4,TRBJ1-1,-,TGTGCCAGCAGTTTACGGCAGAAAGTAGAAGCTTTCTTT,CASSLRQKVEAFF
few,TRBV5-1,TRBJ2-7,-,TGCGCCAGCAGTCCAGGGGTGATGTACGAGCAGTACTTC,CASSPGVMYEQYF
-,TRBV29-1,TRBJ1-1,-,TGCAGCGTTGAGAGTACCGCCGGGCGGACTGAAGCTTTCTTT,CSVESTAGRTEAFF
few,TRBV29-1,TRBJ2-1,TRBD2,TGCAGCGTTCATACAGCGGGAGGCTATGAGCAGTTCTTC,CSVHTAGGYEQFF
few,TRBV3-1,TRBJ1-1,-,TGTGCCAGCAGCCAGCCGGGGGGGCGAGGCACTGAAGCTTTCTTT,CASSQPGGRGTEAFF
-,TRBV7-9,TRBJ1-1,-,TGTGCCAGCAGCCCGAAGCCATTAGGGCAGAACACTGAAGCTTTCTTT,CASSPKPLGQNTEAFF
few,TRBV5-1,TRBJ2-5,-,TGCGCCAGCAGCCAAACAGGGCTCCAAGAGACCCAGTACTTC,CASSQTGLQETQYF
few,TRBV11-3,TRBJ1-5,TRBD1,TGTGCCAGCAGCCTCGGGACAGGCCAGCCCCAGCATTTT,CASSLGTGQPQHF
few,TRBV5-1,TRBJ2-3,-,TGCGCCAGCAGCTTGTGGAGGGGGGGCACAGATACGCAGTATTTT,CASSLWRGGTDTQYF
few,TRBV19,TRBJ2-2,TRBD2,TGTGCCAGTAGACCGGGACTAGCGGTTGCCGGGGAGCTGTTTTTT,CASRPGLAVAGELFF
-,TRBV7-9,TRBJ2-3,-,TGTGCCAGCAGCTTAGAAAACGTAGGCCTAACGGGTGCAGATACGCAGTATTTT,CASSLENVGLTGADTQYF
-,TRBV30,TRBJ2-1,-,TGTGCCTGGCGTGAGATCCGGGAGCAGTTCTTC,CAWREIREQFF
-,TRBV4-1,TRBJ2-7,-,TGCGCCAGCAGCCAAGATCCAGGGGTTCTCAGGGAGATGGGGTTCGAGCAGTACTTC,CASSQDPGVLREMGFEQYF
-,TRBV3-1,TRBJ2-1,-,TGTGCCAGCAGCCTTAGCCAAGAGGGGGGACGTGAGCAGTTCTTC,CASSLSQEGGREQFF
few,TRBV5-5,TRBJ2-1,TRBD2,TGTGCCAGCAGCTTACGGGAGGGCCATGAGCAGTTCTTC,CASSLREGHEQFF
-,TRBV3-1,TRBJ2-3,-,TGTGCCAGCAGCCAGGCTCGTGTGGTTGGCACAGATACGCAGTATTTT,CASSQARVVGTDTQYF
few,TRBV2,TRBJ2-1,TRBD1,TGTGCCAGCAGTCTCGGGACAGGGAAGAATGAGCAGTTCTTC,CASSLGTGKNEQFF
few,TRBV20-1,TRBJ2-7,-,TGCAGTGCTAGTTCCGGGACGGGCTCCTACGAGCAGTACTTC,CSASSGTGSYEQYF
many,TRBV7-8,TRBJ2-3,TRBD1,TGTGCCAGCCGGACAGGGGGCACAGATACGCAGTATTTT,CASRTGGTDTQYF
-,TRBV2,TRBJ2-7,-,TGTGCCAGCAGTGACCAGGGCTACGAGCAGTACTTC,CASSDQGYEQYF
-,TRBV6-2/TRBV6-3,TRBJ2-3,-,TGTGCCAGCAGTTACCTTACCGGGCCCAACACAGATACGCAGTATTTT,CASSYLTGPNTDTQYF
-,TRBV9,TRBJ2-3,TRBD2,TGTGCCAGCAGCGAGGGAGGGGCCAGGAGAGATACGCAGTATTTT,CASSEGGARRDTQYF
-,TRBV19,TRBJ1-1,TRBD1,TGTGCCAGTAAGGCAGGGGCTAGGGGGCCGGGGTCTGAAGCTTTCTTT,CASKAGARGPGSEAFF
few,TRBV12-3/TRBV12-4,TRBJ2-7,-,TGTGCCAGCAGTTGGGGGACCTCCTACGAGCAGTACTTC,CASSWGTSYEQYF
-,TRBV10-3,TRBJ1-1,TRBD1,TGTGCCATCAGGGTTGACAGGGCAAACACTGAAGCTTTCTTT,CAIRVDRANTEAFF
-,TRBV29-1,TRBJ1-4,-,TGCAGCGGATGGGACTCGGGTGAAAAACTGTTTTTT,CSGWDSGEKLFF
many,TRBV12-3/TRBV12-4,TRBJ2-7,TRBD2,TGCGCCAGCAGCCCGGGGGGTGCCTACGAGCAGTACTTC,CASSPGGAYEQYF
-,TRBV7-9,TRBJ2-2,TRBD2,TGTGCCAGCAGCTTATTCGGTAGCGGGAGGACAGTTGCCGGGGAGCTGTTTTTT,CASSLFGSGRTVAGELFF
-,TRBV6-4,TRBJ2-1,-,TGTGCCAGCAGTCCGACTGGGGACTACAATGAGCAGTTCTTC,CASSPTGDYNEQFF
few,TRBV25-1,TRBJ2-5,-,TGTGCCAGCAGTGAAAGGGGTCCGGTCTGGGCCCAGTACTTC,CASSERGPVWAQYF
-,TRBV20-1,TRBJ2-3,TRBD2,TGCAGTGCTAGAGACCTAGCGGGGGGCTTAATAGATACGCAGTATTTT,CSARDLAGGLIDTQYF
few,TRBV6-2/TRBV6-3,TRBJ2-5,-,TGTGCCAGCAGTTATCAGTTGTATTCGACACCTCTAGAGACCCAGTACTTC,CASSYQLYSTPLETQYF
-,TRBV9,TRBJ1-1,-,TGTGCCAGCAGCCCTGGACAGTTAGAAGGGAACACTGAAGCTTTCTTT,CASSPGQLEGNTEAFF
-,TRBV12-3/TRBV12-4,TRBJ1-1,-,TGTGCCAGCAGTTCCTCCGGGCCTCCTGAAGCTTTCTTT,CASSSSGPPEAFF
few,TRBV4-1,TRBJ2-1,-,TGCGCCAGCAGCCACCCCGCGCCGGACACTTCCTACAATGAGCAGTTCTTC,CASSHPAPDTSYNEQFF
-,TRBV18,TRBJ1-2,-,TGTGCCAGCTCACCATGGGGCGAGATCTATGGCTACACCTTC,CASSPWGEIYGYTF
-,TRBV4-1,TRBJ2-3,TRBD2,TGCGCCAGCAGCCAAGATCGCGGGGGGGCAGATACGCAGTATTTT,CASSQDRGGADTQYF
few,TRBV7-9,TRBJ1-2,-,TGTGCCAGCACCCGAGCGGGGCAGCCGATTTATGGCTACACCTTC,CASTRAGQPIYGYTF
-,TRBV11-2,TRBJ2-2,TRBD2,TGTGCCAGCAGCTTTCCGGTAGCGGGGACGAACACCGGGGAGCTGTTTTTT,CASSFPVAGTNTGELFF
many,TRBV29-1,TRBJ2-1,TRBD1,TGCAGCGTCTTTAGGACAGGCGACAATGAGCAGTTCTTC,CSVFRTGDNEQFF
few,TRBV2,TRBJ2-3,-,TGTGCCAGCAGTGAACTAGAGATTCTGTCAGATACGCAGTATTTT,CASSELEILSDTQYF
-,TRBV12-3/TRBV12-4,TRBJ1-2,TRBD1,TGTGCCAGCAGCGATCCCCGGACAGGGTGGTATGGCTACACCTTC,CASSDPRTGWYGYTF
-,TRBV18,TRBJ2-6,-,TGTGCCAGCTCACCCCGCTCGGGGAACTCTGGGGCCAACGTCCTGACTTTC,CASSPRSGNSGANVLTF
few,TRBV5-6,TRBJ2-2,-,TGTGCCAGCAGCTTGGCGCCTTCCGGGGAGCTGTTTTTT,CASSLAPSGELFF
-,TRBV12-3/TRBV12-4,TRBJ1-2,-,TGTGCCAGCAGTTTAGCCGGCCAGGAGCCCTATGGCTACACCTTC,CASSLAGQEPYGYTF
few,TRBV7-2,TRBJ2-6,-,TGTGCCAGCAGCCCCCGTTACTCTGGGGCCAACGTCCTGACTTTC,CASSPRYSGANVLTF
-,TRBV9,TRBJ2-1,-,TGTGCCAGCAGCGTGGCCAGAGGGGGTGAGCAGTTCTTC,CASSVARGGEQFF
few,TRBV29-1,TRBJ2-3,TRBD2,TGCAGCGTTGATCTAGCGGGAGGTACAGCAGATACGCAGTATTTT,CSVDLAGGTADTQYF
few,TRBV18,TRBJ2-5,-,TGTGCCAGCTCACCTTGGACTGGGTACCAGCAAGAGACCCAGTACTTC,CASSPWTGYQQETQYF